Below, one TCR beta chain is given with its context. The antigen remains undetermined. Extracted total RNA amounted to at least 5 micrograms for each sample. The CDR3 contains 13 residues. Germline V gives CDR1 DFQATT, CDR2 SNEGSKA (reference sequence). This entry belongs to a study of blood T cells in healthy people across ages. Sample-barcoded 5' priming and a J-beta primer mix drove a second PCR of roughly 7 to 11 cycles. TCRdb recomputed calls from the 5' RACE reads with MiXCR, one row per CDR3 protein. The table lists roughly 790,000 distinct CDR3 sequences, around 46% of them singletons. Study-level points and caveats: It was the long-lived donors that had more naive CD4+ cells and higher diversity than aged donors.

Sequenced input: blood. This chain joins TRBV20-1 and TRBJ2-5, with D possibly being TRBD1 (6 bases). The end of the DNA is better explained by TRBJ2-1, so the J call may be wrong. The origin of this receptor is a woman aged 55-69 years in good health. CDR3 nucleotide sequence: TGCAGTGCTAGAGTCCAGGGGCAAGAGACCCAGTTCTTC. Protein sequence: CSARVQGQETQFF.